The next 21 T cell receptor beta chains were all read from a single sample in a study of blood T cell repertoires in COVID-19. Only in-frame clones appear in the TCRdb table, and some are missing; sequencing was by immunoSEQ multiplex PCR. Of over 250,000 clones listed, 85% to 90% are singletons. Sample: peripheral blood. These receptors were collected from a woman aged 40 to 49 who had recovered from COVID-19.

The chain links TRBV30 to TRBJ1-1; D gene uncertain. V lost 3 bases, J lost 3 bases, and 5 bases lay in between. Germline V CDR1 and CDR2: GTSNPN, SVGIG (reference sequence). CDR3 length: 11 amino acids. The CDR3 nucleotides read TGTGCCTGGAGCCCGTACACTGAAGCTTTCTTT. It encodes CAWSPYTEAFF.

CDR3 in amino acids: CASSPVWYGYTF. In nucleotides, the CDR3 is TGTGCCAGCAGCCCGGTCTGGTACGGCTACACCTTC. The chain joins TRBV14 to TRBJ1-2; D not resolved. V was pared by 4 bases and J by 8 bases, with 11 bases between. The CDR3 has 12 residues. The germline V gene has CDR1 SGHDN and CDR2 FVKESK.

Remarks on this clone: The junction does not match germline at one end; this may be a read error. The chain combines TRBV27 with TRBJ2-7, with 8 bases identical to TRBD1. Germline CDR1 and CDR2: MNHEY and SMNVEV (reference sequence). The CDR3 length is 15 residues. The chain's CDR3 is CASRLDPGTGFYMHF. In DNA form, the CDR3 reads TGTGCCAGCCGGCTGGATCCAGGGACAGGTTTCTATATGCACTTC.

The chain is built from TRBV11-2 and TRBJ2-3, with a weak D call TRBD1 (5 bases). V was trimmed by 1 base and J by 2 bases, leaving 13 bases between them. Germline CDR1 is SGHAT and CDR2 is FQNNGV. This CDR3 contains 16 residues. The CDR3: CASSLGSRAYTDTQYF. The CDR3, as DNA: TGTGCCAGCAGCTTAGGGTCCAGGGCATACACAGATACGCAGTATTTT.

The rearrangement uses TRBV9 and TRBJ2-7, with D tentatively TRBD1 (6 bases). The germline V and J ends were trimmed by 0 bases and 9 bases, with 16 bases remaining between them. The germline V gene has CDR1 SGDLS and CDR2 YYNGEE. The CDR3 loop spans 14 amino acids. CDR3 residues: CASSVGGPVTAQYF. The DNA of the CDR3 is TGTGCCAGCAGCGTAGGGGGGCCGGTAACAGCGCAGTACTTC.

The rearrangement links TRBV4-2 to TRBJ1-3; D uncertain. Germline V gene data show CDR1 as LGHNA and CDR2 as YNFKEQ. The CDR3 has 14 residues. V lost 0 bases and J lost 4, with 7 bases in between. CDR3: CASSQDAAGNTIYF. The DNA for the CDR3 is TGTGCCAGCAGCCAAGACGCAGCGGGAAACACCATATATTTT.

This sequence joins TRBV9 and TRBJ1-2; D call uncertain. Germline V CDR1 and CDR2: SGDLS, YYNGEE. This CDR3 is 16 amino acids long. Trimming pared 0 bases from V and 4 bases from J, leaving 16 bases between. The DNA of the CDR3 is TGTGCCAGCAGCGTAGTCAGAGGGCCCTCCCCCTATGGCTACACCTTC. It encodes CASSVVRGPSPYGYTF.

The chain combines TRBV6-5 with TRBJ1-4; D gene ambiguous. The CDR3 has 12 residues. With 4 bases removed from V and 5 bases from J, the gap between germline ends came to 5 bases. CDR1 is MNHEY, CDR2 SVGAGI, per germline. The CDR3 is CASSFLNEKLFF. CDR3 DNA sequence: TGTGCCAGCAGTTTCCTAAATGAAAAACTGTTTTTT.

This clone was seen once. The chain's CDR3 is CASSFTAAGPTDTQYF. The CDR3 DNA follows: TGTGCCAGCAGCTTTACGGCAGCGGGACCCACAGATACGCAGTATTTT. The genes are TRBV11-2 and TRBJ2-3, with 7 nucleotides matching TRBD2. Germline loops: CDR1 SGHAT, CDR2 FQNNGV. V trimming: 3 bases; J trimming: 2 bases; junction bases outside the gene matches: 8. The CDR3 consists of 16 residues.

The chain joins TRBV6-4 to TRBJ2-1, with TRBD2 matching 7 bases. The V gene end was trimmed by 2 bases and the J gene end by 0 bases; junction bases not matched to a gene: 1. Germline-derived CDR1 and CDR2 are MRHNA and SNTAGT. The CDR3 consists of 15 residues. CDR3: CASSDGGGSYNEQFF. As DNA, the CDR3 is TGTGCCAGCAGTGACGGGGGGGGCTCCTACAATGAGCAGTTCTTC.

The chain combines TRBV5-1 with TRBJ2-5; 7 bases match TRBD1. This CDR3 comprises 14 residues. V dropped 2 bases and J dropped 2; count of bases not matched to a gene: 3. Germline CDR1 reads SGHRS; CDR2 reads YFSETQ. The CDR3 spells CASSFQGQQETQYF. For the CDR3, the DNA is TGCGCCAGCAGCTTCCAGGGACAGCAAGAGACCCAGTACTTC. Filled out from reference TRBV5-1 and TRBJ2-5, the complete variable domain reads KAGVTQTPRYLIKTRGQQVTLSCSPISGHRSVSWYQQTPGQGLQFLFEYFSETQRNKGNFPGRFSGRQFSNSRSEMNVSTLELGDSALYLCASSFQGQQETQYFGPGTRLLVL.

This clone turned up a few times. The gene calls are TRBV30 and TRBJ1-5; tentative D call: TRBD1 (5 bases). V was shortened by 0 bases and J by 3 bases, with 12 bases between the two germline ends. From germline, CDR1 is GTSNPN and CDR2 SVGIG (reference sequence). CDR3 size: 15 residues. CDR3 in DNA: TGTGCCTGGAGTGTCCATCGACAGATCAATCAGCCCCAGCATTTT. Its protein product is CAWSVHRQINQPQHF.

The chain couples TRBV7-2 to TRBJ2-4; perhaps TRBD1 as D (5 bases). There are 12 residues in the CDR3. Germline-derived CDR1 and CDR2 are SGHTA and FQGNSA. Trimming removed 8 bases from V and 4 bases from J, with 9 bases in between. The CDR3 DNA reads TGTGCCAGCGGGGCAGAAAAAAACATTCAGTACTTC. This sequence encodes CASGAEKNIQYF.

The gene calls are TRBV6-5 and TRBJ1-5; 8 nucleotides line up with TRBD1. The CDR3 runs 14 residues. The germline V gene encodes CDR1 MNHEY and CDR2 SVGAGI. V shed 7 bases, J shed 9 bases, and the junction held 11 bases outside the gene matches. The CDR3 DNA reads TGTGCCAGCACTAAGGACAGGGTGGTGGCGCCCCAGCATTTT. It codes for CASTKDRVVAPQHF.

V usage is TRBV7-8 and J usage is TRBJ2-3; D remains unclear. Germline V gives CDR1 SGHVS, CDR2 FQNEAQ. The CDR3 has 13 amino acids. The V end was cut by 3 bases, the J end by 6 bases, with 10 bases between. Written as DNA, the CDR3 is TGTGCCAGCAGCTTCCGACTTACGGATACGCAGTATTTT. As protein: CASSFRLTDTQYF.

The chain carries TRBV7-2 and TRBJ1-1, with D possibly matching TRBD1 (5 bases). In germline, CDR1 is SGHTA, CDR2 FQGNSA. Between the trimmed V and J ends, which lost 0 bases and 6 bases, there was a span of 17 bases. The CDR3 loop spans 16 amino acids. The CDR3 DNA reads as TGTGCCAGCAGCTTAGCTCCCCTGGGAGGGGCGGCTGAAGCTTTCTTT. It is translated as CASSLAPLGGAAEAFF.

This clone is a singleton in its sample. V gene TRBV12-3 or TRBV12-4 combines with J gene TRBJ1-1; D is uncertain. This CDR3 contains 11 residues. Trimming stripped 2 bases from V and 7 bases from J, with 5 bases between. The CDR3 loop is CASSLFSEAFF. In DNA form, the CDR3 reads TGTGCCAGCAGTTTATTTAGTGAAGCTTTCTTT.

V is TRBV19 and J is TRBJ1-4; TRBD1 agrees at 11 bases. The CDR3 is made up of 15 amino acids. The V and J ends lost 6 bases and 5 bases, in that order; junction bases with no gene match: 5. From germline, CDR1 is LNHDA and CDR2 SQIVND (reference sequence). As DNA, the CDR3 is TGTGCCAGTAGAAGACGGGACAGGGGGAATGAAAAACTGTTTTTT. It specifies CASRRRDRGNEKLFF.

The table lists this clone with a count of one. CDR3 loop: CASSQGDTGGGYTF. The CDR3 DNA reads TGTGCCAGCAGCCAAGGGGACACCGGAGGAGGCTACACCTTC. The chain couples TRBV14 to TRBJ1-2; D might be TRBD1 (6 bases). Germline CDR1 is SGHDN and CDR2 is FVKESK. The V gene lost 1 base and the J gene lost 8 bases, with 14 bases spanning the gap. The CDR3 has 14 amino acids. The complete variable domain, with remaining parts taken from reference TRBV14 and TRBJ1-2, reads EAGVTQFPSHSVIEKGQTVTLRCDPISGHDNLYWYRRVMGKEIKFLLHFVKESKQDESGMPNNRFLAERTGGTYSTLKVQPAELEDSGVYFCASSQGDTGGGYTFGSGTRLTVV.

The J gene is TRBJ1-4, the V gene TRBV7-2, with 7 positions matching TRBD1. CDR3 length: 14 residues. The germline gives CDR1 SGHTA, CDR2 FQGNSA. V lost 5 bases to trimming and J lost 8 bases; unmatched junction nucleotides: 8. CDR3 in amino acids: CASSLGQVGEKLFF. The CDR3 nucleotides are TGTGCCAGCAGCCTCGGACAGGTGGGGGAAAAACTGTTTTTT.

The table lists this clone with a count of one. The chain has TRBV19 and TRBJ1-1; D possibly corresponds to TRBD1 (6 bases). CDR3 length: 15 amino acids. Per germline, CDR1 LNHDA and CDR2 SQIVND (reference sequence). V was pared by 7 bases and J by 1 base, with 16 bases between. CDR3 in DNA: TGTGCCAGTACCCCGCGCGGGGGCAAGAACACTGAAGCTTTCTTT. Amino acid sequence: CASTPRGGKNTEAFF.